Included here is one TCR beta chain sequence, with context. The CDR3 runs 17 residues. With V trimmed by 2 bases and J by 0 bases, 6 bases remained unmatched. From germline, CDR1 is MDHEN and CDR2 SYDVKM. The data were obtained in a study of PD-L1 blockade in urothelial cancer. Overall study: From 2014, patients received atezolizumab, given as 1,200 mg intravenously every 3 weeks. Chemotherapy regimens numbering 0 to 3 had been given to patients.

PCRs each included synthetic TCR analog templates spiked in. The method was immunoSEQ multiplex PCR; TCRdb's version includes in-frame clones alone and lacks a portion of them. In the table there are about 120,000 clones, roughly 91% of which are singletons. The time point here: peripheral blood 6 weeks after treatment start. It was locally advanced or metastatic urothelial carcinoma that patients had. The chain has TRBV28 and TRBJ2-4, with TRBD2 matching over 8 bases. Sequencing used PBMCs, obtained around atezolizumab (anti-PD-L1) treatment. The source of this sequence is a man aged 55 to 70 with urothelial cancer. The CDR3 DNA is TGTGCCAGCAGTTTACCCTCTAGCGGGTTAGCCAAAAACATTCAGTACTTC. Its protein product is CASSLPSSGLAKNIQYF.